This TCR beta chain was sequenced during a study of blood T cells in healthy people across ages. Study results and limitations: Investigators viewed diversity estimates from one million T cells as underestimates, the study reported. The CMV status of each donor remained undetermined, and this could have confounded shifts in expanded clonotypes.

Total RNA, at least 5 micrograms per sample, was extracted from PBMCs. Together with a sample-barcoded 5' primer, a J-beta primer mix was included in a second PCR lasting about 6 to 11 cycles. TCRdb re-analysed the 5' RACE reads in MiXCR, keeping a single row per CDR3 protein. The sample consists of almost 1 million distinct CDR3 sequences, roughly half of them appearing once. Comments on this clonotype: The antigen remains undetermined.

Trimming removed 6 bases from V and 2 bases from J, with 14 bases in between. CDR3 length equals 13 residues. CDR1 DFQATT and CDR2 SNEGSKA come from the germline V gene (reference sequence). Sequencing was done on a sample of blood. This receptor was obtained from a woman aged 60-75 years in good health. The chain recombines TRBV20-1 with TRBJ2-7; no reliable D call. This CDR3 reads CSADSEAAYEQYF. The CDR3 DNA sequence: TGCAGTGCCGATTCCGAGGCGGCCTACGAGCAGTACTTC.